What follows are 11 T cell receptor beta chains derived from one specimen sequenced in a study of cytomegalovirus exposure and HLA in healthy donors. Data came from immunoSEQ multiplex PCR; TCRdb stores just in-frame clones and leaves some out. The sample lists about 170,000 clones, around nine tenths occurring once. Sequencing was performed on PBMCs. The receptors were sampled from a man between 18 and 35 years old in good health and CMV-seropositive.

The V gene is TRBV5-1, the J gene TRBJ1-2; 7 nucleotides match TRBD1. CDR1 and CDR2 (germline): SGHRS, YFSETQ. The CDR3 spans 13 residues. After removal of 4 bases from V and 8 bases from J, the junction contained 8 bases not matched to a gene. CDR3 coding DNA: TGCGCCAGCAGCGTCGACAGGGTGGACGGCTACACCTTC. It encodes CASSVDRVDGYTF.

The chain recombines TRBV10-2 with TRBJ2-2; TRBD1 agrees at 7 bases. There are 12 residues in the CDR3. CDR1 WSHSY and CDR2 SAAADI come from the germline V gene. Trimming at V came to 8 bases and at J to 5 bases, leaving 2 bases not matched to a gene. CDR3 nucleotide sequence: TGCGCCAGCCTACAGGGGACCGGGGAGCTGTTTTTT. Translated, it gives CASLQGTGELFF.

The chain uses TRBV27 and TRBJ2-4, with D perhaps matching TRBD2 (5 bases). With 5 bases removed from V and 0 bases from J, the gap between germline ends came to 11 bases. Germline assignment: CDR1 MNHEY and CDR2 SMNVEV (reference sequence). The CDR3 sequence is 15 residues long. This CDR3 reads CASSPLGLAKNIQYF. CDR3 DNA sequence: TGTGCCAGCAGTCCCTTAGGACTAGCCAAAAACATTCAGTACTTC.

The chain uses TRBV7-3 and TRBJ2-1, with TRBD2 matching over 11 bases. This CDR3 contains 15 residues. Germline CDR1 reads SGHTA; CDR2 reads FQGTGA. V shed 3 bases, J shed 9 bases, and the junction held 7 bases outside the gene matches. The DNA of the CDR3 is TGTGCCAGCAGCTTCTCTAGCGGGAGGTTTTCTGAGCAGTTCTTC. Encoded protein: CASSFSSGRFSEQFF.

The table lists this clone with a count of one. This chain links TRBV13 with TRBJ2-1, with TRBD2 identical over 7 bases. V shed 5 bases, J shed 6 bases, and the junction held 4 bases outside the gene matches. The CDR3 spans 13 residues. CDR1 and CDR2 (germline): PRHDT, FYEKMQ (reference sequence). The CDR3 coding sequence is TGTGCCAGCAGCACCGGGGGGAGCAATGAGCAGTTCTTC. This gives the protein CASSTGGSNEQFF.

This clone was recorded only once. The chain uses TRBV7-9 and TRBJ2-2; D may be TRBD1 (6 bases). Germline CDR1 SEHNR, CDR2 FQNEAQ (reference sequence). The CDR3 loop spans 16 amino acids. Between the trimmed V and J ends, which lost 8 bases and 4 bases, there was a span of 20 bases. CDR3 loop: CASSPVTDRSTGELFF. The DNA for the CDR3 is TGTGCCAGCTCCCCAGTCACGGACAGAAGCACCGGGGAGCTGTTTTTT. The variable domain in full, completed from reference TRBV7-9 and TRBJ2-2, reads DTGVSQNPRHKITKRGQNVTFRCDPISEHNRLYWYRQTLGQGPEFLTYFQNEAQLEKSRLLSDRFSAERPKGSFSTLEIQRTEQGDSAMYLCASSPVTDRSTGELFFGEGSRLTVL.

V is TRBV2 and J is TRBJ2-3, with D possibly matching TRBD2 (5 bases). The CDR3 has 13 residues. V was trimmed by 8 bases and J by 0 bases, leaving 9 bases between them. Germline V gene lookup returns CDR1 SNHLY and CDR2 FYNNEI. CDR3 in DNA: TGTGCCAGCGCGCTAGCTAGCACAGATACGCAGTATTTT. Protein product: CASALASTDTQYF.

The rearrangement uses TRBV27 and TRBJ2-7; a possible D gene is TRBD1 (5 bases). V was trimmed by 8 bases and J by 5 bases, leaving 13 bases between them. CDR3 size: 12 residues. Germline loops: CDR1 MNHEY, CDR2 SMNVEV (reference sequence). The DNA of the CDR3 is TGTGCCAGCGTGGGGCAGGGCAACGAGCAGTACTTC. Protein sequence: CASVGQGNEQYF.

The chain is built from TRBV2 and TRBJ2-2, with D perhaps TRBD2 (7 bases). The CDR3 runs 13 residues. Trimming stripped 8 bases from V and 6 bases from J, with 13 bases between. Per germline, CDR1 SNHLY and CDR2 FYNNEI. CDR3 amino acids: CASAGGRAGELFF. CDR3 nucleotide sequence: TGTGCCAGCGCCGGGGGGCGGGCCGGGGAGCTGTTTTTT.

V is TRBV7-3 and J is TRBJ2-3; TRBD2 matches at 10 bases. V trimming: 5 bases; J trimming: 1 base; junction bases outside the gene matches: 6. Per germline, CDR1 SGHTA and CDR2 FQGTGA. The CDR3 length is 16 residues. CDR3 sequence (DNA): TGTGCCAGCAGCCGAGGGCTAGCGGGGGGCACAGATACGCAGTATTTT. The encoded protein is CASSRGLAGGTDTQYF.

The chain is built from TRBV6-6 and TRBJ1-5; 9 nucleotides align to TRBD1. Germline-derived CDR1 and CDR2 are MNHNY and SVGAGI (reference sequence). With V trimmed by 7 bases and J by 2 bases, 3 bases remained unmatched. This CDR3 is 14 amino acids long. CDR3 DNA: TGTGCCAGCATGGGACAGGGACGCAATCAGCCCCAGCATTTT. The encoded protein is CASMGQGRNQPQHF.